This TCR beta chain came from a study of blood T cell repertoires in COVID-19. Study-wide context: Samples representing acute and convalescent COVID-19 were sourced from the United States, Italy and Spain. PBMCs, B-cell-depleted T cells, or T cells provided the cDNA or gDNA that made up the material.

Sequencing was performed with immunoSEQ multiplex PCR; in TCRdb, only in-frame clones are kept and a portion is missing. The table has 74,000 or so clones, 80% to 90% seen once; the top ten hold about 2.9%. CDR1 SGDLS and CDR2 YYNGEE come from the germline V gene. CDR3 length: 14 amino acids. After removal of 6 bases from V and 1 base from J, the junction contained 6 bases not matched to a gene. J is TRBJ1-1 and V is TRBV9, with 7 positions matching TRBD1. The material sequenced was peripheral blood. This receptor was obtained from a man in his fifties or sixties with acute or convalescent COVID-19. CDR3 amino acids: CASTLGGRNTEAFF. CDR3 nucleotides: TGTGCCAGCACCCTAGGGGGCCGGAACACTGAAGCTTTCTTT. Drawing the rest from reference TRBV9 and TRBJ1-1, the complete variable domain is DSGVTQTPKHLITATGQRVTLRCSPRSGDLSVYWYQQSLDQGLQFLIQYYNGEERAKGNILERFSAQQFPDLHSELNLSSLELGDSALYFCASTLGGRNTEAFFGQGTRLTVV.